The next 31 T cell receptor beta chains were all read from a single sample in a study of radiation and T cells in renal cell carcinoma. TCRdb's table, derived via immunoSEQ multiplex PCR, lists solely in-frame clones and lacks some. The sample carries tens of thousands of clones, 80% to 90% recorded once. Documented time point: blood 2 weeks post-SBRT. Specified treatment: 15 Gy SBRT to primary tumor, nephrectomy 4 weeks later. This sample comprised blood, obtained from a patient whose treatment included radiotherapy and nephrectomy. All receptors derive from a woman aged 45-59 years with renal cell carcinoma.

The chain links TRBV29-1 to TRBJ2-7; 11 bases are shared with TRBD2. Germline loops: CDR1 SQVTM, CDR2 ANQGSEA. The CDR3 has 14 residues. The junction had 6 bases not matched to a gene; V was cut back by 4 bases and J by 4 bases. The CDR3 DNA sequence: TGCAGCGTTGGGGCTAGCGGGGGGTTTTACGAGCAGTACTTC. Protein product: CSVGASGGFYEQYF.

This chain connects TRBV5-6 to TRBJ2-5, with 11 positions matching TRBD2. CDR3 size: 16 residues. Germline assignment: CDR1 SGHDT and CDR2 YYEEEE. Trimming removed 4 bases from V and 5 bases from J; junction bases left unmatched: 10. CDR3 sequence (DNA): TGTGCCAGCAGCCTCCCGCTTAGCGGGGGGGACGAGACCCAGTACTTC. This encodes CASSLPLSGGDETQYF.

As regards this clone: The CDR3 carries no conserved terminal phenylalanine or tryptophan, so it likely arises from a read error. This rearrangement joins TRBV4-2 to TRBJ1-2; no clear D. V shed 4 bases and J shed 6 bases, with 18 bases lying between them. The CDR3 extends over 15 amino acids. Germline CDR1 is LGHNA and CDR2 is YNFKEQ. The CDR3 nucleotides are TGTGCCAGCAGCCCCAGGCAGGTTCATACGAATGGCTACACCCTC. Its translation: CASSPRQVHTNGYTL.

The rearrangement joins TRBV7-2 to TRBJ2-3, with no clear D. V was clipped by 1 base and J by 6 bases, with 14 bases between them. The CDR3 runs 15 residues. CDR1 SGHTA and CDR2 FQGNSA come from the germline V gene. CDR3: CASSLGTGLSDTQYF. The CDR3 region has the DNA TGTGCCAGCAGCTTAGGTACGGGTTTAAGCGATACGCAGTATTTT.

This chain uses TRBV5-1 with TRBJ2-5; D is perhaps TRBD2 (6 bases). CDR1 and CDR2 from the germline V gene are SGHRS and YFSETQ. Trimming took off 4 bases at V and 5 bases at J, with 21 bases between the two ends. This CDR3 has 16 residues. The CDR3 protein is CASSPTPAGRGETQYF. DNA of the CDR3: TGCGCCAGCAGCCCAACCCCCGCGGGACGGGGGGAGACCCAGTACTTC.

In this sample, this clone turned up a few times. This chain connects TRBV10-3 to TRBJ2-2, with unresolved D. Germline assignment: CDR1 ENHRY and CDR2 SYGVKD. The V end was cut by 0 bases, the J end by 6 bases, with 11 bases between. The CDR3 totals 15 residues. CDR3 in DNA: TGTGCCATCAGTGAGTCGGAGTCTAGAGCCGGGGAGCTGTTTTTT. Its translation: CAISESESRAGELFF.

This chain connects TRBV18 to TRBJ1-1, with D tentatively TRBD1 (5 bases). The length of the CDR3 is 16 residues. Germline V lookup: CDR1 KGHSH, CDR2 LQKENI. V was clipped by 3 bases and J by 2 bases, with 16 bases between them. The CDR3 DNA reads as TGTGCCAGCTCACCCAACCCCGGGGGAGGAAACACTGAAGCTTTCTTT. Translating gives CASSPNPGGGNTEAFF.

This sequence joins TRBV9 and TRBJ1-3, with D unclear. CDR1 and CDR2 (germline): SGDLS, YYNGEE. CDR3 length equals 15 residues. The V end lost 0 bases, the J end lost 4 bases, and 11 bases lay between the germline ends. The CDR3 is CASSVEAAGGNTIYF. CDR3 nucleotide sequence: TGTGCCAGCAGCGTAGAGGCGGCGGGGGGAAACACCATATATTTT.

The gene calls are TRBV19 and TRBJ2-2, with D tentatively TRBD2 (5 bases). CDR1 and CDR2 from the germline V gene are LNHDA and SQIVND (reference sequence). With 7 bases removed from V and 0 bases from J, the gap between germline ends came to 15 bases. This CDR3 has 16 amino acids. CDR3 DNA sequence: TGTGCCAGTACAAAAAGCGGAGCCACGAACACCGGGGAGCTGTTTTTT. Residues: CASTKSGATNTGELFF.

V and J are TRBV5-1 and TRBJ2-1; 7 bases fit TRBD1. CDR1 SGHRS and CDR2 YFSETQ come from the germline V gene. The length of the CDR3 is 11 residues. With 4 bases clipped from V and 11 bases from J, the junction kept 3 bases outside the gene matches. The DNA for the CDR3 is TGCGCCAGCAGCGTGGACAGGCAGCAGTTCTTC. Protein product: CASSVDRQQFF. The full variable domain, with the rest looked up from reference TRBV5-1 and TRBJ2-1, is KAGVTQTPRYLIKTRGQQVTLSCSPISGHRSVSWYQQTPGQGLQFLFEYFSETQRNKGNFPGRFSGRQFSNSRSEMNVSTLELGDSALYLCASSVDRQQFFGPGTRLTVL.

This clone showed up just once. The CDR3 loop is CASSVDSPTRRHEQFF. DNA of the CDR3: TGTGCCAGCAGCGTAGATTCCCCCACCCGGCGCCATGAGCAGTTCTTC. The chain employs TRBV9 and TRBJ2-1, with D unresolved. The V end was cut by 0 bases, the J end by 8 bases, with 18 bases between. This CDR3 spans 16 amino acids. CDR1 and CDR2 from the germline V gene are SGDLS and YYNGEE.

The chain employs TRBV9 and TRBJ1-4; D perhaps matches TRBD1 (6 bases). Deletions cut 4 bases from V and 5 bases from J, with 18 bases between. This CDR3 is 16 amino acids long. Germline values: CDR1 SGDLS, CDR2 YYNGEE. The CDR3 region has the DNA TGTGCCAGCAGCCCCAGGTTGGGGGCAAGGAATGAAAAACTGTTTTTT. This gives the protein CASSPRLGARNEKLFF.

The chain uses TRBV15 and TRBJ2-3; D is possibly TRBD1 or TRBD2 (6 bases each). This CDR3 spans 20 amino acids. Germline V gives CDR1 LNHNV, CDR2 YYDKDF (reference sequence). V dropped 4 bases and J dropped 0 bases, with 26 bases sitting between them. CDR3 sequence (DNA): TGTGCCACCAGCACTCCCGGGGGACAAGGGACTGGTTCTAGCACAGATACGCAGTATTTT. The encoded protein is CATSTPGGQGTGSSTDTQYF.

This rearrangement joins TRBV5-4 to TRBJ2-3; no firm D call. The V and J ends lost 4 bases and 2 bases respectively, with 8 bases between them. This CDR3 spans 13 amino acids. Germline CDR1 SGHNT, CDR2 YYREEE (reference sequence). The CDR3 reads CASSTSITDTQYF. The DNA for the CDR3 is TGTGCCAGCAGCACGAGTATCACAGATACGCAGTATTTT.

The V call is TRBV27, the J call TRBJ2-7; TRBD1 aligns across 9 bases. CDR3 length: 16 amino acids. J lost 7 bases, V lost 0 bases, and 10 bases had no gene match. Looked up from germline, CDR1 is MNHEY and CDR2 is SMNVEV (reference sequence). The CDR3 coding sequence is TGTGCCAGCAGTTTATCGGGGGGGACAGGGCGCTTGGAGCAGTACTTC. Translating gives CASSLSGGTGRLEQYF.

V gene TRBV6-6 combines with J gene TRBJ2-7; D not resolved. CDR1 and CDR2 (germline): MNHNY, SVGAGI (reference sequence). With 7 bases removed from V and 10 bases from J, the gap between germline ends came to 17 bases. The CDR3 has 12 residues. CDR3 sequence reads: CASNPGTATQYF. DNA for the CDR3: TGTGCCAGCAATCCAGGCACGGCAACACAGTACTTC.

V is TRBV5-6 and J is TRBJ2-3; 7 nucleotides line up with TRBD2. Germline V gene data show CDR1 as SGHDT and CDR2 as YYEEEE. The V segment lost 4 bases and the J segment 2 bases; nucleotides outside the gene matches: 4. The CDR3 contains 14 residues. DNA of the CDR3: TGTGCCAGCAGCAACGGACTAGTCACAGATACGCAGTATTTT. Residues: CASSNGLVTDTQYF. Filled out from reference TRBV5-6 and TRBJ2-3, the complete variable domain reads DAGVTQSPTHLIKTRGQQVTLRCSPKSGHDTVSWYQQALGQGPQFIFQYYEEEERQRGNFPDRFSGHQFPNYSSELNVNALLLGDSALYLCASSNGLVTDTQYFGPGTRLTVL.

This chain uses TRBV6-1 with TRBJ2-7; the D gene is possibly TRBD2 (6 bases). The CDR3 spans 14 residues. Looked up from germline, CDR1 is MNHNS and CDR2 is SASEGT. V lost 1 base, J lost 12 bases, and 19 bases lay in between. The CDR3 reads CASSEVAAEWHGYF. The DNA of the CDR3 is TGTGCCAGCAGTGAAGTAGCGGCCGAGTGGCATGGGTACTTC.

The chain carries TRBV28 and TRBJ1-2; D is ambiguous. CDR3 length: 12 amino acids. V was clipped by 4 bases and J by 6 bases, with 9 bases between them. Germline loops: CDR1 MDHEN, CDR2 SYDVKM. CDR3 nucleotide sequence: TGTGCCAGCAGTTGGTCCGAGAATGGCTACACCTTC. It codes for CASSWSENGYTF.

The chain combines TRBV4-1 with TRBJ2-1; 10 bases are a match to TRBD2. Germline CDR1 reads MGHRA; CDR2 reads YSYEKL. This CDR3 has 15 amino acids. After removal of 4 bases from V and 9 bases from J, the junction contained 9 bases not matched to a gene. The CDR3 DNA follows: TGCGCCAGCAGCCTGGGACTAGCGAGTTCTAGTGAGCAGTTCTTC. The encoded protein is CASSLGLASSSEQFF.

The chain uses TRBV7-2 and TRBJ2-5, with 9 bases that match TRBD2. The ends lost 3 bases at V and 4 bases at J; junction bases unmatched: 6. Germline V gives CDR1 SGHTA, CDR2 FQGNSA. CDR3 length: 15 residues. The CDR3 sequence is CASSLAAGGGETQYF. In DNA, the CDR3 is TGTGCCAGCAGCTTGGCAGCGGGGGGCGGAGAGACCCAGTACTTC.

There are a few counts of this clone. The CDR3 DNA reads as TGTGCCAGCAGTACGCCTAACACCGGGGAGCTGTTTTTT. Its translation is CASSTPNTGELFF. The gene calls are TRBV27 and TRBJ2-2; D gene ambiguous. This CDR3 region has 13 residues. Between the trimmed V and J ends, which lost 5 bases and 2 bases, there was a span of 6 bases. CDR1 and CDR2 (germline): MNHEY, SMNVEV (reference sequence).

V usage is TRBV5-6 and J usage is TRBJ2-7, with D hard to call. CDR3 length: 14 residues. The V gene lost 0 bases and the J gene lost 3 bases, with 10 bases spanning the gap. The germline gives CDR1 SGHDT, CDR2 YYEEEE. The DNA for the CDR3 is TGTGCCAGCAGCTTGGGGCCAGGATTCTACGAGCAGTACTTC. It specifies CASSLGPGFYEQYF.

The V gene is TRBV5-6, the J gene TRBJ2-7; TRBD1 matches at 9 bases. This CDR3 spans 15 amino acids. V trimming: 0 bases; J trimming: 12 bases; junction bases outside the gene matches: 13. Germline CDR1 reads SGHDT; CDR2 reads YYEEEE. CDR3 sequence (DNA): TGTGCCAGCAGCTTGGGAGGGACAGGGAGTTTAGTGGCGTACTTC. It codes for CASSLGGTGSLVAYF.

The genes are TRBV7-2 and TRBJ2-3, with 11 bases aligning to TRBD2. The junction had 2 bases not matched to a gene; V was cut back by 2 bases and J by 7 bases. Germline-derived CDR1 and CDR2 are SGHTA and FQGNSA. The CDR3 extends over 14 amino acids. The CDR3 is CASSLWTSGYTQYF. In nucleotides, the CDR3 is TGTGCCAGCAGCTTATGGACTAGCGGGTATACGCAGTATTTT.

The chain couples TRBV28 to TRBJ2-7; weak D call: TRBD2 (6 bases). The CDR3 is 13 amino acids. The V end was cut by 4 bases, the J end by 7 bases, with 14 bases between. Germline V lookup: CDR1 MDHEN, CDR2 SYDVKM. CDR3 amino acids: CASSSGPGGEQYF. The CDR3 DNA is TGTGCCAGCAGTTCGGGACCCGGAGGGGAGCAGTACTTC.

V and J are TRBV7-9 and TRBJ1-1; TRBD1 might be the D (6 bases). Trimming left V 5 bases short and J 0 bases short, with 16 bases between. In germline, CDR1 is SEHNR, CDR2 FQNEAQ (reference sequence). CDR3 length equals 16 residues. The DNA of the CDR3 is TGTGCCAGCAGCGATCTTACAGGGTTGATGAACACTGAAGCTTTCTTT. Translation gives CASSDLTGLMNTEAFF.

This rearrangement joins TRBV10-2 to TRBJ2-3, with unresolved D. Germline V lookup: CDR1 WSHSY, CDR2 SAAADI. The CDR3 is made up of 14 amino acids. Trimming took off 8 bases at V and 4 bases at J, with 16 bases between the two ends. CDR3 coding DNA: TGCGCCAGCCAACCGGCCTCAGGTGCAGATACGCAGTATTTT. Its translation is CASQPASGADTQYF.

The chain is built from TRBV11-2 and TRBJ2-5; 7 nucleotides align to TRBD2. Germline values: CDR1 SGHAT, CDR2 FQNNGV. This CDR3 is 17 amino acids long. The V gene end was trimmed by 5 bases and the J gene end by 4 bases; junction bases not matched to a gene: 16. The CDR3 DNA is TGTGCCAGCAGCCCACGTGGAGGGGCTGGCGGGAGAGAGACCCAGTACTTC. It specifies CASSPRGGAGGRETQYF.

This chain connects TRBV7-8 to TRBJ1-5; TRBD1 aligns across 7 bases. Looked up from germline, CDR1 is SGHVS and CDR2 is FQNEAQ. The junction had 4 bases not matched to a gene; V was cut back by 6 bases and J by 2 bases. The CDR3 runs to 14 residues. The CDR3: CASRDRVGNQPQHF. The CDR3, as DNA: TGTGCCAGCAGAGACAGGGTTGGCAATCAGCCCCAGCATTTT.

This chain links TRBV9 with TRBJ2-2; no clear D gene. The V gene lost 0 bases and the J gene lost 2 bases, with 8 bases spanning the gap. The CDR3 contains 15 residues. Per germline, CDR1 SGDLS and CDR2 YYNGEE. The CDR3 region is CASSVEPTNTGELFF. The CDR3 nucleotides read TGTGCCAGCAGCGTAGAACCGACTAACACCGGGGAGCTGTTTTTT.